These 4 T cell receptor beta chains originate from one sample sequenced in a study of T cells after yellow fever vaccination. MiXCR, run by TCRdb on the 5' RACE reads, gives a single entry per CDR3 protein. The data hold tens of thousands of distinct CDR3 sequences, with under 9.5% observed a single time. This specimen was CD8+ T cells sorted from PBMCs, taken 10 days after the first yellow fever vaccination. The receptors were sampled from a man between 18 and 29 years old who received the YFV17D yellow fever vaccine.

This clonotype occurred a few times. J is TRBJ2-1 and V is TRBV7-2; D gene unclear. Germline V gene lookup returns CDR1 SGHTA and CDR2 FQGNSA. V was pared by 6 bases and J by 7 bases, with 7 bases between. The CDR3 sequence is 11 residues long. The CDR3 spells CASRTANEQFF. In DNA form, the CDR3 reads TGTGCCAGCAGAACGGCGAATGAGCAGTTCTTC. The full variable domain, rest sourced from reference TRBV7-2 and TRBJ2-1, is GAGVSQSPSNKVTEKGKDVELRCDPISGHTALYWYRQSLGQGLEFLIYFQGNSAPDKSGLPSDRFSAERTGGSVSTLTIQRTQQEDSAVYLCASRTANEQFFGPGTRLTVL.

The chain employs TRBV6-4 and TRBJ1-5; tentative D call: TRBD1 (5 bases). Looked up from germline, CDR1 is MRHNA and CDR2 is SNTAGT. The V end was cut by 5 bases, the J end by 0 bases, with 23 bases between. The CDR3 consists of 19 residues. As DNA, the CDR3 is TGTGCCAGCAGTAACTACGGGACTCATTACCTTTATAGCAATCAGCCCCAGCATTTT. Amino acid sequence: CASSNYGTHYLYSNQPQHF.

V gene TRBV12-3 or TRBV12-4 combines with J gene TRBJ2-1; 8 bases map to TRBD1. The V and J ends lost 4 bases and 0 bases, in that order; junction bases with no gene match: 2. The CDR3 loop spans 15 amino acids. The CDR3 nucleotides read TGTGCCAGCAGTTCAGGGGGCACCTCCTACAATGAGCAGTTCTTC. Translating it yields CASSSGGTSYNEQFF.

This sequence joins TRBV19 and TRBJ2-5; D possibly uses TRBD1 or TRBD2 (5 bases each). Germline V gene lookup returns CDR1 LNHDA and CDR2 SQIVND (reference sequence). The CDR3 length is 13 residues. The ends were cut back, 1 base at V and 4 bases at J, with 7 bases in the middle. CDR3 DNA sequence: TGTGCCAGTAGTATAGGGGACGGAGAGACCCAGTACTTC. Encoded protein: CASSIGDGETQYF.